The T cell receptor beta chain under discussion was sequenced for a study of shared clonotypes between healthy human individuals. In the study overall: Donor ages ranged 18 to 49 years: a couple of women, a few men. Per donor, three plates held CD4 naive cells, three held CD4 memory, two held CD8 naive and one held CD8 memory.

Of note for this clone: Its target is unknown.

Study-level results: Clonotypes not shared had lower generation probabilities than those common to all four donors.

Genomic DNA per cell subset filled all wells of several immunoSEQ plates. TCRdb's table, derived via immunoSEQ multiplex PCR, lists solely in-frame clones and lacks some. The table has fewer than 3 million clones, less than 95% seen once. This TCR came from a man aged 18 to 29 in good health. Some clones in this sample may be carry-over from other donors' samples. The sample was naive CD4+ T cells from PBMCs. Subset in this sample: CD45RA+ positively selected.

The CDR3 here is CASLSRGSVHTEAFF. As DNA, the CDR3 is TGTGCCAGTCTCAGCAGGGGGAGTGTACACACTGAAGCTTTCTTT. J is TRBJ1-1 and V is TRBV19; 7 bases align to TRBD1. The CDR3 totals 15 residues. CDR1 LNHDA and CDR2 SQIVND come from the germline V gene (reference sequence). V shed 8 bases, J shed 3 bases, and the junction held 12 bases outside the gene matches.